This T cell receptor beta chain was sequenced during a study of blood T cell repertoires in COVID-19. About the study: T cells, B-cell-depleted T cells, or PBMCs supplied cDNA or gDNA.

For this clone: Other DNA sequences of this sample code for an identical CDR3.

This CDR3 contains 11 residues. The V gene's germline CDR1 is DFQATT and CDR2 SNEGSKA (reference sequence). Deletions cut 4 bases from V and 6 bases from J, with 10 bases between. The Seattle site enrolled patients during active infection and followed them longitudinally. Profiling relied on immunoSEQ multiplex PCR, and the TCRdb table lists in-frame clones only, not all of them. The sample lists more than 200,000 clones; more than 75% were seen once. The source is a woman aged 80 or over with COVID-19, enrolled during active disease. The chain joins TRBV20-1 to TRBJ2-7, with a tentative D call TRBD2 (6 bases). Sequencing input: peripheral blood. In DNA, the CDR3 is TGCAGTGCTACCGGGACTTCCGAGCAGTACTTC. Residues: CSATGTSEQYF.